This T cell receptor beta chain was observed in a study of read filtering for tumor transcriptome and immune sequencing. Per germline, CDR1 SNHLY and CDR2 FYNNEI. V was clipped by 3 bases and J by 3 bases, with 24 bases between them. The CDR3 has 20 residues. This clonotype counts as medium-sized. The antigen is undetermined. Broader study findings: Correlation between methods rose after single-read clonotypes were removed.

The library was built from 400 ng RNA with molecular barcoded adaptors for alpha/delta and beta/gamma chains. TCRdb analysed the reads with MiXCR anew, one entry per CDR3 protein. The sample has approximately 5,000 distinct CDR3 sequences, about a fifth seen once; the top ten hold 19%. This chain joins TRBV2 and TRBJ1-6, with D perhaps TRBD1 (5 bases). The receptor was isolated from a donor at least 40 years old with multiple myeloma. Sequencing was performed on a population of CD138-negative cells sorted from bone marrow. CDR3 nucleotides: TGTGCCAGCAGTGATTATGCAGGGATCGGCGAGGCGGTCTATAATTCACCCCTCCACTTT. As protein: CASSDYAGIGEAVYNSPLHF. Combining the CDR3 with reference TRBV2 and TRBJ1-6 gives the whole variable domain EPEVTQTPSHQVTQMGQEVILRCVPISNHLYFYWYRQILGQKVEFLVSFYNNEISEKSEIFDDQFSVERPDGSNFTLKIRSTKLEDSAMYFCASSDYAGIGEAVYNSPLHFGNGTRLTVT.